This T cell receptor (beta chain) was sequenced for a study of graft-versus-host responses after intestinal transplantation. Study at large: Every transplant recipient was induced with anti-thymocyte globulin, then maintained on tacrolimus and steroids for 2 to 3 years.

This CDR3 is 12 amino acids long. V was shortened by 8 bases and J by 2 bases, with 9 bases between the two germline ends. CDR1 and CDR2 (germline): MNHNS, SASEGT. Findings and limits, study-wide: Ileal or blood samples showed some GvH clones first, and such clones were also found in recipient marrow. The study found high graft-versus-host to host-versus-graft clonal ratios in allografts of patients with graft-donor T cell macrochimerism.

Measured with immunoSEQ multiplex PCR; TCRdb has only the in-frame clones, and not every one. The sample consists of about 35,000 clones, 90% to 95% of them appearing once. Turning to this clone: Its antigen is not identified.

This rearrangement joins TRBV6-1 to TRBJ1-1, with D tentatively TRBD1 (6 bases). The sequence came from a human patient who received an intestinal transplant, so some T cells may come from the graft donor. Here the sequenced sample was PBMCs, taken 16 days after intestinal transplant. Here the CDR3 DNA reads TGTGCCAGCGGAGGGGGAAACACTGAAGCTTTCTTT. It yields the protein CASGGGNTEAFF.